Each of the 16 T cell receptor beta chains below was sequenced from the same sample in a study of radiotherapy plus CTLA-4 blockade in lung cancer. Sequenced by immunoSEQ multiplex PCR; TCRdb stores in-frame clones only, minus some. The sample lists about 18,000 clones; 86% were seen once. Specimen: peripheral blood, collected from a patient treated with radiotherapy plus ipilimumab. The receptor source for this set is a human donor with non-small cell lung cancer whose response to radiotherapy plus ipilimumab could not be evaluated.

This clone came up once. The chain is built from TRBV7-9 and TRBJ1-1; D remains unclear. CDR3 length: 13 amino acids. The germline CDR1 and CDR2 sequences are SEHNR and FQNEAQ (reference sequence). Trimming stripped 8 bases from V and 1 base from J, with 11 bases between. The CDR3: CASLRGRNTEAFF. CDR3 nucleotide sequence: TGTGCCAGCCTTCGGGGAAGGAACACTGAAGCTTTCTTT.

The genes are TRBV10-2 and TRBJ1-5; TRBD1 matches at 7 bases. J was trimmed by 0 bases and V by 2 bases; bases with no gene match: 4. The CDR3 totals 16 residues. The germline CDR1 and CDR2 sequences are WSHSY and SAAADI. In DNA form, the CDR3 reads TGCGCCAGCAGTGAGGTGTCAGGGGGTAGCAATCAGCCCCAGCATTTT. It translates to CASSEVSGGSNQPQHF.

The chain employs TRBV13 and TRBJ2-5; 11 nucleotides match TRBD2. With 5 bases clipped from V and 1 base from J, the junction kept 3 bases outside the gene matches. The CDR3 loop spans 15 amino acids. CDR1 PRHDT and CDR2 FYEKMQ come from the germline V gene (reference sequence). CDR3 amino acids: CASSLGLAAQETQYF. The CDR3 DNA follows: TGTGCCAGCAGCCTGGGACTAGCGGCCCAAGAGACCCAGTACTTC. The full variable domain, with the rest looked up from reference TRBV13 and TRBJ2-5, is AAGVIQSPRHLIKEKRETATLKCYPIPRHDTVYWYQQGPGQDPQFLISFYEKMQSDKGSIPDRFSAQQFSDYHSELNMSSLELGDSALYFCASSLGLAAQETQYFGPGTRLLVL.

This clone was found a few times. V usage is TRBV7-6 and J usage is TRBJ1-5; D gene ambiguous. With 1 base removed from V and 3 bases from J, the gap between germline ends came to 10 bases. This CDR3 spans 15 amino acids. CDR1 and CDR2 from the germline V gene are SGHVS and FNYEAQ. CDR3 amino acids: CASSLEVAPNQPQHF. The CDR3, as DNA: TGTGCCAGCAGCTTAGAAGTGGCCCCCAATCAGCCCCAGCATTTT.

This sequence joins TRBV11-2 and TRBJ1-2; D is uncertain. The ends were cut back, 6 bases at V and 6 bases at J, with 17 bases in the middle. Germline CDR1 and CDR2: SGHAT and FQNNGV. CDR3 length: 14 residues. The CDR3 spells CASRSSYGGDGYTF. CDR3 in DNA: TGTGCCAGCAGATCCTCCTACGGAGGAGATGGCTACACCTTC.

This clone was detected once. A junction boundary mismatches the germline segment, possibly from a read error. J is TRBJ2-7 and V is TRBV5-8, with D tentatively TRBD1 (5 bases). This CDR3 comprises 15 residues. Germline lookup yields CDR1 SGHTS and CDR2 YDEGEE. The CDR3 nucleotides are TGTGCCAGCAGCCGGATGGGGCACGTCGGCTACGGGCAGTACTTC. Amino acid sequence: CASSRMGHVGYGQYF.

This clone was seen once. V is TRBV10-3 and J is TRBJ1-1; no firm D call. CDR1 and CDR2 from the germline V gene are ENHRY and SYGVKD. CDR3 length: 17 residues. V was shortened by 8 bases and J by 4 bases, with 26 bases between the two germline ends. In DNA form, the CDR3 reads TGTGCCATCGGTTGGGTTGACCAAAAACCATCGGGCACTGAAGCTTTCTTT. Encoded protein: CAIGWVDQKPSGTEAFF.

This clone was seen a single time. J is TRBJ2-5 and V is TRBV13; no clear D. The V end was cut by 4 bases, the J end by 4 bases, with 4 bases between. CDR1 and CDR2 (germline): PRHDT, FYEKMQ (reference sequence). This CDR3 comprises 11 residues. The CDR3 DNA reads TGTGCCAGCAGCTCTTCAGAGACCCAGTACTTC. Protein: CASSSSETQYF. The whole variable domain, remainder taken from reference TRBV13 and TRBJ2-5, is AAGVIQSPRHLIKEKRETATLKCYPIPRHDTVYWYQQGPGQDPQFLISFYEKMQSDKGSIPDRFSAQQFSDYHSELNMSSLELGDSALYFCASSSSETQYFGPGTRLLVL.

V usage is TRBV18 and J usage is TRBJ2-1, with 7 bases aligning to TRBD1. Germline V gives CDR1 KGHSH, CDR2 LQKENI. CDR3 length equals 12 residues. V lost 3 bases, J lost 8 bases, and 1 base stayed unmatched. CDR3 residues: CASSPTGHEQFF. The CDR3 DNA reads as TGTGCCAGCTCACCGACAGGGCATGAGCAGTTCTTC.

The chain has TRBV6-6 and TRBJ2-1; D gene unclear. Trimming took off 2 bases at V and 5 bases at J, with 4 bases between the two ends. Germline V gives CDR1 MNHNY, CDR2 SVGAGI (reference sequence). The CDR3 is made up of 12 amino acids. The CDR3 nucleotides are TGTGCCAGCAGTTACGGGCACAATGAGCAGTTCTTC. Amino acid sequence: CASSYGHNEQFF.

The V and J genes are TRBV5-1 and TRBJ2-2; D unresolved. Germline CDR1 SGHRS, CDR2 YFSETQ. This CDR3 has 15 amino acids. Between the trimmed V and J ends, which lost 1 base and 4 bases, there was a span of 11 bases. For the CDR3, the DNA is TGCGCCAGCAGCTTGATGCGCATCTCCACCGGGGAGCTGTTTTTT. This gives the protein CASSLMRISTGELFF.

The rearrangement links TRBV27 to TRBJ2-1; possible D gene TRBD2, 5 bases. Germline V gene data show CDR1 as MNHEY and CDR2 as SMNVEV (reference sequence). CDR3 length equals 14 residues. With 5 bases removed from V and 12 bases from J, the gap between germline ends came to 20 bases. The CDR3 coding sequence is TGTGCCAGCAGTCCCCAATTCGCCAACAGCGGGCAGTTCTTC. Protein product: CASSPQFANSGQFF.

The chain couples TRBV11-2 to TRBJ2-5, with TRBD1 identical over 8 bases. The J call could be wrong; TRBJ2-7 is a better fit for the DNA end. From germline, CDR1 is SGHAT and CDR2 FQNNGV. The CDR3 has 18 residues. In DNA form, the CDR3 reads TGTGCCAGCAGGACCTACAGGGGGACCCCTAGGAAGATGTACGAGCAGTACTTC. This gives the protein CASRTYRGTPRKMYEQYF.

The chain recombines TRBV7-2 with TRBJ1-1; D is unresolved. Trimming left V 3 bases short and J 4 bases short, with 9 bases between. CDR1 is SGHTA and CDR2 is FQGNSA in the germline V gene. The CDR3 is 13 residues long. CDR3 DNA sequence: TGTGCCAGCAGCTTTAACCCGAGCACTGAAGCTTTCTTT. Translating it yields CASSFNPSTEAFF.

This chain links TRBV4-3 with TRBJ1-1, with 7 bases identical to TRBD1. Unmatched junction bases numbered 16, after V lost 1 base and J lost 8 bases. This CDR3 region has 17 residues. Per the germline V gene, CDR1 is LGHNA and CDR2 is YSLEER. CDR3 coding DNA: TGCGCCAGCAGCCAAGTATTCACCCAACCCAGGGGACAGGAAGCTTTCTTT. Protein sequence: CASSQVFTQPRGQEAFF.

V and J are TRBV5-4 and TRBJ2-1, with 14 nucleotides matching TRBD2. This CDR3 spans 18 amino acids. The V gene end was trimmed by 2 bases and the J gene end by 3 bases; junction bases not matched to a gene: 7. The V gene's germline CDR1 is SGHNT and CDR2 YYREEE (reference sequence). CDR3 loop: CASSFGLAGGFDYNEQFF. The DNA for the CDR3 is TGTGCCAGCAGCTTCGGACTAGCGGGAGGCTTCGACTACAATGAGCAGTTCTTC. Drawing the rest from reference TRBV5-4 and TRBJ2-1, the complete variable domain is ETGVTQSPTHLIKTRGQQVTLRCSSQSGHNTVSWYQQALGQGPQFIFQYYREEENGRGNFPPRFSGLQFPNYSSELNVNALELDDSALYLCASSFGLAGGFDYNEQFFGPGTRLTVL.